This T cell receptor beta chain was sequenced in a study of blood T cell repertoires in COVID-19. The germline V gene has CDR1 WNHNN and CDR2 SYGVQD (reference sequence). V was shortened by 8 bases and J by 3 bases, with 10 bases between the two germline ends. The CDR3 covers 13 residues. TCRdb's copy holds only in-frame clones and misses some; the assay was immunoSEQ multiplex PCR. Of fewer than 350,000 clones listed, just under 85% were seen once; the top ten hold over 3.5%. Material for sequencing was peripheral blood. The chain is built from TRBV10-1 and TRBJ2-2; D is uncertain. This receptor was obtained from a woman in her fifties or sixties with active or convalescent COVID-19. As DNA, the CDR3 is TGCGCCAGCGGCTACAGTTACACCGGGGAGCTGTTTTTT. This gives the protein CASGYSYTGELFF.